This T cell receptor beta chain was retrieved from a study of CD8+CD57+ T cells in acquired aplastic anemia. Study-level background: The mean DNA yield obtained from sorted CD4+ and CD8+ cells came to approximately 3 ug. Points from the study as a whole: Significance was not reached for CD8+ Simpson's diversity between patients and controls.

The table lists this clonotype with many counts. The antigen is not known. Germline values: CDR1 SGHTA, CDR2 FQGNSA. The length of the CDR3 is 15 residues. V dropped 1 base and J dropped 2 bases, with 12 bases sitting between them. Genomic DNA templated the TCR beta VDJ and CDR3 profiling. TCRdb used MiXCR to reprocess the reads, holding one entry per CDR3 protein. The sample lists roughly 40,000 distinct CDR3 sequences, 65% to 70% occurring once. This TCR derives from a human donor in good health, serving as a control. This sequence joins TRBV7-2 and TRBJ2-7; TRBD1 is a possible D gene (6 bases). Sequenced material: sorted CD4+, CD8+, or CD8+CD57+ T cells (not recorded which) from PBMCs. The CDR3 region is CASSLGRTVTYEQYF. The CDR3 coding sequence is TGTGCCAGCAGCTTAGGCCGGACAGTTACCTACGAGCAGTACTTC.